The clone carrying this T cell receptor (beta chain) occurred a few times. What it binds is not known. The data stem from a study of shared clonotypes between healthy human individuals. Overall study context: The donors, two women and a few men, were aged 18 to 49. Study outcomes and limitations: Sample collection involved blood only; tissue repertoires are likely different.

From CD4+ cells came CD45RA+ naive and CD45RA-negative memory subsets. The table came from immunoSEQ multiplex PCR; TCRdb's copy has only in-frame clones and leaves some out. The sample yields about 1 million clones, under 80% seen once. Germline V gene lookup returns CDR1 SNHLY and CDR2 FYNNEI. The CDR3 covers 14 residues. V lost 6 bases, J lost 5 bases, and 7 bases stayed unmatched. Sequenced: memory CD4+ T cells sorted from blood. As to subset: CD45RA-negative fraction. V usage is TRBV2 and J usage is TRBJ2-3, with 8 nucleotides matching TRBD2. This sequence originates from a man aged 18-30 years in good health. Here the CDR3 reads CASRVGGAGDTQYF. CDR3 nucleotides: TGTGCCAGCAGGGTCGGGGGGGCAGGAGATACGCAGTATTTT. Together with reference TRBV2 and TRBJ2-3, the CDR3 gives the full variable domain: EPEVTQTPSHQVTQMGQEVILRCVPISNHLYFYWYRQILGQKVEFLVSFYNNEISEKSEIFDDQFSVERPDGSNFTLKIRSTKLEDSAMYFCASRVGGAGDTQYFGPGTRLTVL.